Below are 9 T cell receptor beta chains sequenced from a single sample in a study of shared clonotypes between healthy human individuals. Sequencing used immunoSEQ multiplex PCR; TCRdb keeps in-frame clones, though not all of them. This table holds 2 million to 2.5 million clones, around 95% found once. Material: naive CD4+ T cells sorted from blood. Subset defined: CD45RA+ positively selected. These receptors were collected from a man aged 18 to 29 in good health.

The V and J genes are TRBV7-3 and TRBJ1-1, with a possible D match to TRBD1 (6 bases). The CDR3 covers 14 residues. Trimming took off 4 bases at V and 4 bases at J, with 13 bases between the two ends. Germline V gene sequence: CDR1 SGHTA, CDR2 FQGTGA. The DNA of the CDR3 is TGTGCCAGCAGCTCTCAGGGGTTGGGCACTGAAGCTTTCTTT. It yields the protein CASSSQGLGTEAFF. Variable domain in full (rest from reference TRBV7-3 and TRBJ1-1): GAGVSQTPSNKVTEKGKYVELRCDPISGHTALYWYRQSLGQGPEFLIYFQGTGAADDSGLPNDRFFAVRPEGSVSTLKIQRTERGDSAVYLCASSSQGLGTEAFFGQGTRLTVV.

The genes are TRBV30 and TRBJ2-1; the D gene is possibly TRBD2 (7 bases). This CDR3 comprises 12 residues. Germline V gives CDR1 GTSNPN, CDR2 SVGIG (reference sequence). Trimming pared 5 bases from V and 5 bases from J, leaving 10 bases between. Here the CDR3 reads CAWRGAHNEQFF. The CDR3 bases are TGTGCCTGGCGGGGGGCGCACAATGAGCAGTTCTTC. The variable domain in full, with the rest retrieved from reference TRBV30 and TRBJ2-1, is SQTIHQWPATLVQPVGSPLSLECTVEGTSNPNLYWYRQAAGRGLQLLFYSVGIGQISSEVPQNLSASRPQDRQFILSSKKLLLSDSGFYLCAWRGAHNEQFFGPGTRLTVL.

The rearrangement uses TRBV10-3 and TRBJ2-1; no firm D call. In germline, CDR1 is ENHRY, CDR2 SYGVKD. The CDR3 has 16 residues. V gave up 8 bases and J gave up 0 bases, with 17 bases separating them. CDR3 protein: CAIRPHWNYSYNEQFF. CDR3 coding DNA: TGTGCCATCCGCCCCCATTGGAACTACTCCTACAATGAGCAGTTCTTC.

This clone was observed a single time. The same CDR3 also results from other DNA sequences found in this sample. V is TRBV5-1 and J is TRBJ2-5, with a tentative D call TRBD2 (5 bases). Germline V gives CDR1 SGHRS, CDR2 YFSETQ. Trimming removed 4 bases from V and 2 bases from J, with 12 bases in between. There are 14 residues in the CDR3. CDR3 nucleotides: TGCGCCAGCAGCCCTGGACTCGGTCAAGAGACCCAGTACTTC. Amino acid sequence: CASSPGLGQETQYF.

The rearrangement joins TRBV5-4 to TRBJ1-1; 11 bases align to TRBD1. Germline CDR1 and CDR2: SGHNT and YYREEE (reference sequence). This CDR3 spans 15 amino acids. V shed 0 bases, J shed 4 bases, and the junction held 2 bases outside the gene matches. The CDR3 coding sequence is TGTGCCAGCAGCTTGGTAGGGACAGGGGGCACTGAAGCTTTCTTT. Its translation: CASSLVGTGGTEAFF.

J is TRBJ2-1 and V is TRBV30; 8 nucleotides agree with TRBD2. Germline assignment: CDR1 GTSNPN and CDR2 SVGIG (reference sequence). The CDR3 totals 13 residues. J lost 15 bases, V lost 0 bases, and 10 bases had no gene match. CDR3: CAWSVNGGGFRFF. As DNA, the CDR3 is TGTGCCTGGAGTGTAAACGGGGGGGGATTTCGGTTCTTC.

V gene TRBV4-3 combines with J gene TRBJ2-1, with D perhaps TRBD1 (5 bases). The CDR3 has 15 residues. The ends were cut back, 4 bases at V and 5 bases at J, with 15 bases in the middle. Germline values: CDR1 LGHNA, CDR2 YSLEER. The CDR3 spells CASSPLGAGNNEQFF. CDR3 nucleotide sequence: TGCGCCAGCAGCCCGCTAGGAGCAGGGAACAATGAGCAGTTCTTC.

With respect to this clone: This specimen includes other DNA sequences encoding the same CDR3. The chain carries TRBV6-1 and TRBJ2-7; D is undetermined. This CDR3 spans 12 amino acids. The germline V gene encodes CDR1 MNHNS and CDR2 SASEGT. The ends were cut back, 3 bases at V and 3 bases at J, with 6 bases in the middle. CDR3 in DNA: TGTGCCAGCAGTGATCGAGGCTACGAGCAGTACTTC. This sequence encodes CASSDRGYEQYF.

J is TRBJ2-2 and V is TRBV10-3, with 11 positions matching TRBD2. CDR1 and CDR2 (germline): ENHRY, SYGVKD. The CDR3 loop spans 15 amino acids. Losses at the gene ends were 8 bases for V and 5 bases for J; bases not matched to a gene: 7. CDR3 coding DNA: TGTGCCATCCTCCGACTAGCGGGGCCTACCGGGGAGCTGTTTTTT. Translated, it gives CAILRLAGPTGELFF.